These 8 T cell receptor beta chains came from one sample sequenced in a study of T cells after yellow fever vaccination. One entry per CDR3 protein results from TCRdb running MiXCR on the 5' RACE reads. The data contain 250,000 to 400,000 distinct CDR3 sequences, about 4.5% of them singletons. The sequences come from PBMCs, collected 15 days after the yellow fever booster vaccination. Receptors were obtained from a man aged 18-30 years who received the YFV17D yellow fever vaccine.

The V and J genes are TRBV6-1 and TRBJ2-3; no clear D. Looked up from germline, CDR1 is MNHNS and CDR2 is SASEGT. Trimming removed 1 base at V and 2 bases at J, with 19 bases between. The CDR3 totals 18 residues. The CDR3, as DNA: TGTGCCAGCAGTGAAGGGGTCACAGCTCGAACTCTCACAGATACGCAGTATTTT. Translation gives CASSEGVTARTLTDTQYF.

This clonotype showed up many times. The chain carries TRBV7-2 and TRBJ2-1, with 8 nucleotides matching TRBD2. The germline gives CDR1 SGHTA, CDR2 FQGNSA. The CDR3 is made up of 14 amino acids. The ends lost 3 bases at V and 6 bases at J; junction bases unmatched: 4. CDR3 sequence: CASSLERGLNEQFF. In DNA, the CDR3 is TGTGCCAGCAGCTTGGAGCGGGGGCTCAATGAGCAGTTCTTC.

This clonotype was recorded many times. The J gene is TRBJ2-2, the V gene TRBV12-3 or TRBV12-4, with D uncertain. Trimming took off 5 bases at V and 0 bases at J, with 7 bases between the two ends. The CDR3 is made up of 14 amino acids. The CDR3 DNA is TGTGCCAGCAGTCCCTTCGCGAACACCGGGGAGCTGTTTTTT. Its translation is CASSPFANTGELFF.

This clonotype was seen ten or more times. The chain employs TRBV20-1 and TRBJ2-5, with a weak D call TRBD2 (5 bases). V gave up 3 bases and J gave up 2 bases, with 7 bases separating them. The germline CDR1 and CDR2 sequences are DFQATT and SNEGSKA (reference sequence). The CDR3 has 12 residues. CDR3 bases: TGCAGTGCTAGGACTACTCAAGAGACCCAGTACTTC. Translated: CSARTTQETQYF.

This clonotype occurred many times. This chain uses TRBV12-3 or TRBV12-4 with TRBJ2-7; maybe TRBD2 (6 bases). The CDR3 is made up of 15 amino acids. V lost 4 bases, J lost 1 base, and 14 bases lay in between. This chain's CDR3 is CASSSRTSSSYEQYF. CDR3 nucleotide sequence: TGTGCCAGCAGTTCCCGAACTAGCTCGTCCTACGAGCAGTACTTC.

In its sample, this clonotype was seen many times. The CDR3 sequence is CASSFGGRSYEQYF. The CDR3 region has the DNA TGTGCCAGCAGCTTCGGGGGTCGGTCCTACGAGCAGTACTTC. The V gene is TRBV7-6, the J gene TRBJ2-7; D is possibly TRBD2 (6 bases). This CDR3 has 14 amino acids. The V and J ends lost 3 bases and 1 base respectively, with 10 bases between them. Germline V gene data show CDR1 as SGHVS and CDR2 as FNYEAQ.

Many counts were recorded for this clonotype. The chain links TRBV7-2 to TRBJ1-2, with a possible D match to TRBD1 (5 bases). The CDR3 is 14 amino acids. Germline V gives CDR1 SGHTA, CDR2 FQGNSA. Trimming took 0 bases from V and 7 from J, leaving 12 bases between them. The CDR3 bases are TGTGCCAGCAGCTTAGCCGGCGGGGGGAGTGGCTACACCTTC. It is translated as CASSLAGGGSGYTF.

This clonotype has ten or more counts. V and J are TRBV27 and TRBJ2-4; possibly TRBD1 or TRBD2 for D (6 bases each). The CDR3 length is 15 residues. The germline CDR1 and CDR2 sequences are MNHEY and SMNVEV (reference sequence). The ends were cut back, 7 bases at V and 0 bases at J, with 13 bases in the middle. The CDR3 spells CASKGGPPAKNIQYF. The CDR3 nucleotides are TGTGCCAGCAAGGGGGGACCCCCAGCCAAAAACATTCAGTACTTC.